These 25 T cell receptor beta chains originate from one sample sequenced in a study of blood T cell repertoires in COVID-19. Repertoires were generated with immunoSEQ multiplex PCR, while TCRdb's copy carries only in-frame clones and drops some. The profile shows around 80,000 clones, around 90% of them singletons. Input material: peripheral blood. Every receptor here comes from an elderly woman with acute or convalescent COVID-19.

The chain couples TRBV5-6 to TRBJ1-2; D is ambiguous. CDR1 is SGHDT and CDR2 is YYEEEE in the germline V gene. The CDR3 contains 15 residues. Trimming removed 0 bases at V and 4 bases at J, with 13 bases between. The CDR3 protein is CASSLGAKSFYGYTF. The CDR3 bases are TGTGCCAGCAGCTTGGGGGCGAAATCCTTCTATGGCTACACCTTC.

This clone was seen a single time. The V call is TRBV19, the J call TRBJ1-2, with TRBD1 identical over 8 bases. Losses at the gene ends were 5 bases for V and 0 bases for J; bases not matched to a gene: 5. The germline CDR1 and CDR2 sequences are LNHDA and SQIVND (reference sequence). The length of the CDR3 is 15 residues. DNA for the CDR3: TGTGCCAGTAGTCCAGGGGGCCCCACTAACTATGGCTACACCTTC. Its protein is CASSPGGPTNYGYTF.

CDR3 sequence (DNA): TGTGCCAGCAGTTTAGGAGAGAAGAATGGCTACACCTTC. Amino acid sequence: CASSLGEKNGYTF. The chain combines TRBV6-6 with TRBJ1-2; no reliable D call. Trimming took 4 bases from V and 6 from J, leaving 12 bases between them. The CDR3 covers 13 residues. Germline V lookup: CDR1 MNHNY, CDR2 SVGAGI (reference sequence).

The genes are TRBV18 and TRBJ1-2; tentative D call: TRBD1 (5 bases). CDR3 length equals 14 residues. Per germline, CDR1 KGHSH and CDR2 LQKENI. Trimming removed 1 base from V and 2 bases from J, with 8 bases in between. CDR3 in amino acids: CASSPQTANYGYTF. As DNA, the CDR3 is TGTGCCAGCTCACCACAGACAGCGAACTATGGCTACACCTTC.

This chain connects TRBV19 to TRBJ2-2, with TRBD2 identical over 8 bases. Trimming cost V 1 base and J 5 bases; bases outside gene matches: 6. Germline values: CDR1 LNHDA, CDR2 SQIVND (reference sequence). This CDR3 region has 16 residues. The CDR3 reads CASSIVGGVLTGELFF. The CDR3 nucleotides read TGTGCCAGTAGTATAGTCGGGGGGGTCCTTACCGGGGAGCTGTTTTTT.

V gene TRBV5-1 combines with J gene TRBJ1-2, with TRBD1 as a possible D gene (6 bases). The CDR3 sequence is 13 residues long. V shed 3 bases and J shed 8 bases, with 14 bases lying between them. Germline V gives CDR1 SGHRS, CDR2 YFSETQ. As DNA, the CDR3 is TGCGCCAGCAGCTCGAGGACAGAAGGGGGCTACACCTTC. Protein sequence: CASSSRTEGGYTF.

This chain uses TRBV5-4 with TRBJ2-7; perhaps TRBD1 as D (6 bases). The CDR3 runs 17 residues. CDR1 is SGHNT and CDR2 is YYREEE in the germline V gene (reference sequence). Between the trimmed V and J ends, which lost 0 bases and 1 base, there was a span of 17 bases. The CDR3 is CASSLVRLGAQSYEQYF. CDR3 DNA: TGTGCCAGCAGCTTGGTCCGTTTGGGGGCACAGTCCTACGAGCAGTACTTC. Combining the CDR3 with reference TRBV5-4 and TRBJ2-7 gives the whole variable domain ETGVTQSPTHLIKTRGQQVTLRCSSQSGHNTVSWYQQALGQGPQFIFQYYREEENGRGNFPPRFSGLQFPNYSSELNVNALELDDSALYLCASSLVRLGAQSYEQYFGPGTRLTVT.

The rearrangement links TRBV7-2 to TRBJ1-5, with TRBD1 as a possible D gene (5 bases). The germline gives CDR1 SGHTA, CDR2 FQGNSA. The CDR3 has 15 amino acids. V was shortened by 4 bases and J by 3 bases, with 13 bases between the two germline ends. CDR3 in amino acids: CASSYYGGDNQPQHF. The DNA for the CDR3 is TGTGCCAGCAGCTATTATGGGGGGGACAATCAGCCCCAGCATTTT.

This chain connects TRBV5-1 to TRBJ1-1; perhaps TRBD1 as D (5 bases). The CDR3 contains 15 residues. Germline V gives CDR1 SGHRS, CDR2 YFSETQ. Trimming removed 4 bases from V and 3 bases from J, with 16 bases in between. CDR3 protein: CASSPEGERYTEAFF. As DNA, the CDR3 is TGCGCCAGCAGCCCGGAAGGGGAACGGTACACTGAAGCTTTCTTT.

CDR3 nucleotides: TGTGCCAGCAGCTTAGGGCCAGCGGGGGTCTACAATGAGCAGTTCTTC. It codes for CASSLGPAGVYNEQFF. This chain links TRBV7-2 with TRBJ2-1, with TRBD2 matching 8 bases. This CDR3 comprises 16 residues. Germline V gene sequence: CDR1 SGHTA, CDR2 FQGNSA. V lost 1 base, J lost 3 bases, and 5 bases stayed unmatched.

The chain has TRBV7-3 and TRBJ2-1; the D is unclear. The CDR3 contains 12 residues. V gave up 1 base and J gave up 6 bases, with 4 bases separating them. In germline, CDR1 is SGHTA, CDR2 FQGTGA. CDR3 sequence: CASSLSSNEQFF. Written as DNA, the CDR3 is TGTGCCAGCAGCTTAAGTAGCAATGAGCAGTTCTTC.

The chain couples TRBV6-5 to TRBJ2-1; possibly TRBD2 for D (6 bases). The CDR3 runs 15 residues. In germline, CDR1 is MNHEY, CDR2 SVGAGI. V was shortened by 7 bases and J by 7 bases, with 20 bases between the two germline ends. In DNA form, the CDR3 reads TGTGCCAGCACTAGGCGGAGGGCCACGGTGAATGAGCAGTTCTTC. This sequence encodes CASTRRRATVNEQFF.

The V gene is TRBV9, the J gene TRBJ1-6, with a possible D match to TRBD1 (6 bases). V dropped 0 bases and J dropped 6 bases, with 13 bases sitting between them. The CDR3 totals 16 residues. Germline CDR1 reads SGDLS; CDR2 reads YYNGEE. This chain's CDR3 is CASSVGGGPGNSPLHF. The CDR3 DNA is TGTGCCAGCAGCGTAGGTGGGGGCCCGGGTAATTCACCCCTCCACTTT.

The chain couples TRBV24-1 to TRBJ2-1, with D perhaps matching TRBD1 (5 bases). Germline-derived CDR1 and CDR2 are KGHDR and SFDVKD. The CDR3 runs 14 residues. The germline V and J ends were trimmed by 2 bases and 6 bases, with 10 bases remaining between them. CDR3 amino acids: CATSDSLQGNEQFF. The CDR3 DNA is TGTGCCACCAGTGATTCCCTTCAGGGCAATGAGCAGTTCTTC.

The table lists this clone with a count of one. The V call is TRBV5-1, the J call TRBJ2-2, with TRBD1 matching 10 bases. Germline CDR1 is SGHRS and CDR2 is YFSETQ. This CDR3 is built from 15 residues. The ends lost 0 bases at V and 4 bases at J; junction bases unmatched: 0. CDR3 bases: TGCGCCAGCAGCTTGGGGACAGGGGGCACCGGGGAGCTGTTTTTT. Its translation: CASSLGTGGTGELFF.

A single count supports this clone. The V and J genes are TRBV5-1 and TRBJ1-6, with D possibly TRBD1 on 6 matching bases. CDR1 is SGHRS and CDR2 is YFSETQ in the germline V gene. The V end lost 4 bases, the J end lost 7 bases, and 12 bases lay between the germline ends. This CDR3 comprises 14 residues. The CDR3 region is CASSPGTPNSPLHF. The DNA of the CDR3 is TGCGCCAGCAGCCCGGGGACACCAAATTCACCCCTCCACTTT.

Points on this clone: Other DNA sequences within the sample encode an identical CDR3. The chain joins TRBV9 to TRBJ1-1; D unresolved. V lost 0 bases and J lost 1, with 4 bases in between. The CDR3 length is 13 residues. Germline assignment: CDR1 SGDLS and CDR2 YYNGEE. CDR3 region: CASSVAGNTEAFF. CDR3 bases: TGTGCCAGCAGCGTAGCAGGGAACACTGAAGCTTTCTTT.

This chain connects TRBV15 to TRBJ2-1, with D maybe TRBD2 (7 bases). Germline V gene data show CDR1 as LNHNV and CDR2 as YYDKDF (reference sequence). This CDR3 spans 16 amino acids. V dropped 2 bases and J dropped 4 bases, with 15 bases sitting between them. The chain's CDR3 is CATSRPGQRDYNEQFF. For the CDR3, the DNA is TGTGCCACCAGCAGACCCGGACAGCGGGATTACAATGAGCAGTTCTTC.

The V call is TRBV7-9, the J call TRBJ2-7, with 9 bases fitting TRBD2. The CDR3 runs to 15 residues. CDR1 and CDR2 (germline): SEHNR, FQNEAQ (reference sequence). The J segment lost 5 bases and the V segment lost 2 bases, leaving 7 bases of the junction unmatched. The CDR3 region is CASSLYLREGDEQYF. The CDR3 DNA reads as TGTGCCAGCAGCTTATATTTGCGGGAGGGCGACGAGCAGTACTTC.

The chain has TRBV27 and TRBJ2-7; D ambiguous. Trimming removed 5 bases from V and 3 bases from J, with 8 bases in between. The CDR3 has 12 residues. Germline V gene data show CDR1 as MNHEY and CDR2 as SMNVEV (reference sequence). CDR3 region: CASSAVGYEQYF. The CDR3 coding sequence is TGTGCCAGCAGTGCGGTCGGCTACGAGCAGTACTTC.

V and J are TRBV5-1 and TRBJ2-3; no definite D call. CDR3 size: 14 residues. Germline V gene data show CDR1 as SGHRS and CDR2 as YFSETQ. V was clipped by 0 bases and J by 2 bases, with 7 bases between them. The CDR3 spells CASSLVPLTDTQYF. The DNA of the CDR3 is TGCGCCAGCAGCTTGGTCCCCCTCACAGATACGCAGTATTTT.

The rearrangement joins TRBV5-3 to TRBJ2-3; the match to TRBD2 covers 10 bases. TRBV5-3 is labeled an ORF, and its function is uncertain. The CDR3 is 14 residues long. The trim removed 8 bases at V and 1 base at J, leaving 4 bases unmatched. The CDR3 DNA reads TGTGCCAGGCGGACTAGCGGAGGCACAGATACGCAGTATTTT. Protein sequence: CARRTSGGTDTQYF.

This chain joins TRBV5-1 and TRBJ2-7; D call uncertain. The germline V gene has CDR1 SGHRS and CDR2 YFSETQ. Trimming took 3 bases from V and 1 from J, leaving 5 bases between them. This CDR3 is 12 amino acids long. CDR3 DNA: TGCGCCAGCAGCTCGAGTTCCTACGAGCAGTACTTC. Amino acid sequence: CASSSSSYEQYF.

The chain has TRBV5-1 and TRBJ2-1; 8 bases are shared with TRBD2. Germline V lookup: CDR1 SGHRS, CDR2 YFSETQ. The CDR3 is 17 residues long. The J segment lost 6 bases and the V segment lost 2 bases, leaving 13 bases of the junction unmatched. CDR3 sequence reads: CASSFSSPGLVINEQFF. The CDR3 DNA sequence: TGCGCCAGCAGCTTCTCCTCCCCGGGACTAGTGATCAATGAGCAGTTCTTC.

This clone was counted only a few times. The chain is built from TRBV15 and TRBJ1-1, with D unclear. The CDR3 covers 14 residues. Trimming stripped 3 bases from V and 3 bases from J, with 11 bases between. Germline V lookup: CDR1 LNHNV, CDR2 YYDKDF (reference sequence). The CDR3 sequence is CATSSGEWDTEAFF. The CDR3 DNA reads as TGTGCCACCAGCAGTGGAGAGTGGGACACTGAAGCTTTCTTT.